Following are 13 T cell receptor beta chains from one sample sequenced in a study of blood T cell repertoires in COVID-19. Produced via immunoSEQ multiplex PCR; TCRdb's table is partial and in-frame only. The data show about 170,000 clones, about 80% seen once. Sequencing was carried out using peripheral blood. Source of these receptors: a human donor with acute or convalescent COVID-19. The donor label of this sample is uncertain.

The chain links TRBV19 to TRBJ1-1; 9 positions agree with TRBD1. CDR3 length: 15 residues. After removal of 7 bases from V and 6 bases from J, the junction contained 12 bases not matched to a gene. The germline V gene encodes CDR1 LNHDA and CDR2 SQIVND (reference sequence). This chain's CDR3 is CASNPPGTGFPEAFF. Written as DNA, the CDR3 is TGTGCCAGTAACCCTCCCGGGACAGGGTTCCCTGAAGCTTTCTTT.

This chain uses TRBV13 with TRBJ2-3, with 7 nucleotides matching TRBD1. Germline trimming cut 0 bases from V and 6 bases from J; bases unmatched to any gene: 6. Germline CDR1 and CDR2: PRHDT and FYEKMQ (reference sequence). This CDR3 has 15 residues. CDR3 amino acids: CASSLGQGGADTQYF. CDR3 coding DNA: TGTGCCAGCAGCTTAGGACAAGGGGGCGCCGATACGCAGTATTTT.

J is TRBJ2-5 and V is TRBV7-6; possibly TRBD1 for D (7 bases). V lost 5 bases to trimming and J lost 0 bases, with 13 bases between them. This CDR3 region has 15 residues. From germline, CDR1 is SGHVS and CDR2 FNYEAQ. For the CDR3, the DNA is TGTGCCAGCAGCGCGGGACAGTGGAACCAAGAGACCCAGTACTTC. Protein sequence: CASSAGQWNQETQYF. The full variable domain, its missing parts supplied by reference TRBV7-6 and TRBJ2-5, is GAGVSQSPRYKVTKRGQDVALRCDPISGHVSLYWYRQALGQGPEFLTYFNYEAQQDKSGLPNDRFSAERPEGSISTLTIQRTEQRDSAMYRCASSAGQWNQETQYFGPGTRLLVL.

In DNA form, the CDR3 reads TGTGCCAGCTCACCTATGACTAGCACGAACACCGGGGAGCTGTTTTTT. Translation gives CASSPMTSTNTGELFF. The chain couples TRBV18 to TRBJ2-2; 7 bases fit TRBD2. Germline lookup yields CDR1 KGHSH and CDR2 LQKENI. The CDR3 spans 16 residues. The V and J ends lost 3 bases and 0 bases, in that order; junction bases with no gene match: 4. The complete variable domain, with remaining parts taken from reference TRBV18 and TRBJ2-2, reads NAGVMQNPRHLVRRRGQEARLRCSPMKGHSHVYWYRQLPEEGLKFMVYLQKENIIDESGMPKERFSAEFPKEGPSILRIQQVVRGDSAAYFCASSPMTSTNTGELFFGEGSRLTVL.

The chain links TRBV3-1 (or the pseudogene TRBV3-2) to TRBJ1-5; D is undetermined. The ends were cut back, 0 bases at V and 0 bases at J, with 6 bases in the middle. This CDR3 region has 15 residues. The germline V gene encodes CDR1 LGHDT and CDR2 YNNKEL (reference sequence). CDR3 bases: TGTGCCAGCAGCCAAGACGGAGTTAGCAATCAGCCCCAGCATTTT. Encoded protein: CASSQDGVSNQPQHF.

The genes are TRBV6-9 and TRBJ1-1; D ambiguous. Germline V lookup: CDR1 MNHGY, CDR2 SVAAGI. The CDR3 is made up of 14 amino acids. V lost 4 bases, J lost 2 bases, and 11 bases lay in between. The CDR3 reads CASSSGLPNTEAFF. In nucleotides, the CDR3 is TGTGCCAGCAGTTCCGGTCTCCCCAACACTGAAGCTTTCTTT.

The V and J genes are TRBV3-1 (or the pseudogene TRBV3-2) and TRBJ2-2; TRBD2 matches 13 bases. The CDR3 runs to 19 residues. The germline CDR1 and CDR2 sequences are LGHDT and YNNKEL (reference sequence). Trimming at V came to 4 bases and at J to 3 bases, leaving 11 bases not matched to a gene. The CDR3 protein is CASSPSLAGGPVDTGELFF. In DNA, the CDR3 is TGTGCCAGCAGCCCGTCACTAGCGGGGGGGCCAGTGGACACCGGGGAGCTGTTTTTT.

This chain connects TRBV11-1 to TRBJ1-1; D unclear. Germline values: CDR1 SGHAT, CDR2 FQDESV (reference sequence). V lost 0 bases, J lost 5 bases, and 13 bases lay in between. The CDR3 spans 15 residues. This CDR3 is CASSLAAPGKTEAFF. As DNA, the CDR3 is TGTGCCAGCAGCTTAGCGGCCCCGGGAAAAACTGAAGCTTTCTTT.

The chain has TRBV5-1 and TRBJ2-7; 10 bases fit TRBD1. The J segment lost 4 bases and the V segment lost 4 bases, leaving 5 bases of the junction unmatched. The CDR3 spans 14 residues. The V gene's germline CDR1 is SGHRS and CDR2 YFSETQ. The CDR3 is CASSKTGGTYEQYF. The CDR3 DNA sequence: TGCGCCAGCAGCAAGACAGGGGGCACTTACGAGCAGTACTTC. Drawing the rest from reference TRBV5-1 and TRBJ2-7, the complete variable domain is KAGVTQTPRYLIKTRGQQVTLSCSPISGHRSVSWYQQTPGQGLQFLFEYFSETQRNKGNFPGRFSGRQFSNSRSEMNVSTLELGDSALYLCASSKTGGTYEQYFGPGTRLTVT.

The chain carries TRBV27 and TRBJ1-2; 9 bases agree with TRBD1. The J segment lost 4 bases and the V segment lost 5 bases, leaving 8 bases of the junction unmatched. The V gene's germline CDR1 is MNHEY and CDR2 SMNVEV (reference sequence). CDR3 size: 15 residues. The CDR3 sequence: CASSAGQGLTYGYTF. The CDR3 DNA is TGTGCCAGCAGTGCCGGACAGGGGCTTACCTATGGCTACACCTTC.

V and J are TRBV5-1 and TRBJ1-3; 10 nucleotides agree with TRBD1. The V gene's germline CDR1 is SGHRS and CDR2 YFSETQ. This CDR3 is 14 amino acids long. The trim removed 4 bases at V and 6 bases at J, leaving 4 bases unmatched. CDR3 loop: CASSQGTGANTIYF. The CDR3 DNA is TGCGCCAGCAGCCAGGGGACAGGGGCAAACACCATATATTTT. Drawing the rest from reference TRBV5-1 and TRBJ1-3, the complete variable domain is KAGVTQTPRYLIKTRGQQVTLSCSPISGHRSVSWYQQTPGQGLQFLFEYFSETQRNKGNFPGRFSGRQFSNSRSEMNVSTLELGDSALYLCASSQGTGANTIYFGEGSWLTVV.

The chain carries TRBV21-1 and TRBJ2-3; the table's D call TRBD2 went unverified against the DNA. TRBV21-1 is deemed a pseudogene. CDR3 length: 18 residues. Here the CDR3 DNA reads TGTGCCAGCAGCAAAGAGGAGTTAGCGGGGCCTAGCACAGATACGCAGTATTTT. Amino acid sequence: CASSKEELAGPSTDTQYF.

V is TRBV27 and J is TRBJ2-1, with 15 bases matching TRBD2. J was trimmed by 6 bases and V by 2 bases; bases with no gene match: 2. The CDR3 spans 16 residues. Germline V CDR1 and CDR2: MNHEY, SMNVEV (reference sequence). CDR3 in amino acids: CASSLGGLAGGNEQFF. CDR3 DNA sequence: TGTGCCAGCAGTTTAGGGGGACTAGCGGGAGGCAATGAGCAGTTCTTC.